This T cell receptor beta chain was captured by sequencing in a study of cytomegalovirus exposure and HLA in healthy donors. Study-wide findings and caveats: Overall, about 160 TCR beta chains were annotated as cytomegalovirus-associated. Later on, a genetic analysis was performed. It linked a missense variant in DCLRE1C with V- and J-gene trimming of TCR beta.

A few counts support this clone. The antigen is unknown. The PCR used 60 Vbeta and 13 Jbeta primers. The data were produced by immunoSEQ multiplex PCR, yet TCRdb's version contains in-frame clones alone and is incomplete. This table holds approximately 90,000 clones, under 85% found once. CDR1 is LNHDA, CDR2 SQIVND, per germline (reference sequence). V lost 9 bases to trimming and J lost 8 bases; unmatched junction nucleotides: 8. The CDR3 sequence is 15 residues long. The specimen sequenced was PBMCs. This TCR was sampled from a male donor in good health and CMV-seronegative. The J gene is TRBJ2-1, the V gene TRBV19, with 15 bases fitting TRBD2. The CDR3 DNA sequence: TGTGCCAGCAGACGATGGACTAGCGGGAGGGATGAGCAGTTCTTC. Translating gives CASRRWTSGRDEQFF.